Included here is one T cell receptor beta chain sequence, with context. Trimming left V 0 bases short and J 3 bases short, with 17 bases between. CDR1 SGHNT and CDR2 YYREEE come from the germline V gene (reference sequence). CDR3 size: 17 residues. The data originate from a study of blood T cell repertoires in COVID-19. Study-level information: PBMCs, B-cell-depleted T cells, or T cells provided the cDNA or gDNA that made up the material.

Authors' processing steps: Cell counts per sample came from amplifying reference gene primers. TCRdb keeps only in-frame clones here, not all; method: immunoSEQ multiplex PCR. V and J calls and clone size follow that table, whereas D and trimming were derived from the DNA. The profile covers about 39,000 clones, with about four fifths appearing a single time and 20% to 30% taken by the ten largest. The sequence was collected from a man between 65 and 85 years old with acute or convalescent COVID-19. The sample taken for sequencing was peripheral blood. V is TRBV5-4 and J is TRBJ2-3; D is possibly TRBD2 (6 bases). DNA of the CDR3: TGTGCCAGCAGCTTGGGGGCGGGAATTGGAATGACAGATACGCAGTATTTT. Residues: CASSLGAGIGMTDTQYF.